The clone carrying this T cell receptor (beta chain) was seen repeatedly, ten times or more. The antigen remains unidentified. The CDR3 runs to 14 residues. Trimming cost V 2 bases and J 5 bases, with 11 bases left between them. The germline CDR1 and CDR2 sequences are MNHEY and SVGAGI. The source of the sample is a study of CD8 T cells in ankylosing spondylitis. Study results and limitations: The study identified a TCR beta motif of under ten highly homologous variants that appeared characteristic of ankylosing spondylitis blood. Reactive arthritis synovial fluid and blood were previously reported to contain some motif variants.

Each CDR3 protein is one row after TCRdb ran MiXCR on the 5' RACE reads. Among about 150,000 distinct CDR3 sequences listed, 7% to 8% were seen once. The specimen was blood, either unsorted or a sorted T cell fraction (not recorded which). This sequence was found in a female donor with ankylosing spondylitis or in good health (not recorded which). The V and J genes are TRBV6-5 and TRBJ2-3; D perhaps matches TRBD1 (5 bases). CDR3 residues: CASSYVDKGDTQYF. DNA of the CDR3: TGTGCCAGCAGTTACGTGGACAAGGGAGATACGCAGTATTTT.